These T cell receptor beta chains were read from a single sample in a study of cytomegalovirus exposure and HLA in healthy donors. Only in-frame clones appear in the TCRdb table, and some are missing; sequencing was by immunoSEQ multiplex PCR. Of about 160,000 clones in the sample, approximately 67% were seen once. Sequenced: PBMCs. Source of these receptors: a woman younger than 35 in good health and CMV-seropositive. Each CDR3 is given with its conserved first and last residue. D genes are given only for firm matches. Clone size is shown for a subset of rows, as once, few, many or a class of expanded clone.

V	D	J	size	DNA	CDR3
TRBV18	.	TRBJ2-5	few	TGTGCCAGCTCACGAGGAATCCAAGAGACCCAGTACTTC	CASSRGIQETQYF
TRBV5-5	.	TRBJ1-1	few	TGTGCCAGCAGCTCCCAGGCGATTTCCATGAACACTGAAGCTTTCTTT	CASSSQAISMNTEAFF
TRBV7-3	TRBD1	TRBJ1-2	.	TGTGCCAGCAGCCTACAGGGGGGTTATGGCTACACCTTC	CASSLQGGYGYTF
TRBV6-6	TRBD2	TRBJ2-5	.	TGTGCCAGCAGGAATAGCGGGGGGGCAAAAGAGACCCAGTACTTC	CASRNSGGAKETQYF
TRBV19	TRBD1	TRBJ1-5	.	TGTGCCAGTACACCGAGGACAGGCTTCGATCAGCCCCAGCATTTT	CASTPRTGFDQPQHF
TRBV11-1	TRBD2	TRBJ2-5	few	TGTGCCAGCAGCCTAAACGGGGCTAGCGGGGCACCGGGGAAGGAGACCCAGTACTTC	CASSLNGASGAPGKETQYF
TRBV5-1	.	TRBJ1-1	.	TGCGCCAGCAGCTTGGCGGCAGGGTCGAACACTGAAGCTTTCTTT	CASSLAAGSNTEAFF
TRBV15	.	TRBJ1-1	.	TGTGCCACCAGCAGAGTCGGGGGATACACTGAAGCTTTCTTT	CATSRVGGYTEAFF
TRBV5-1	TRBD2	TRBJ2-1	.	TGCGCCAGCAGGAATAGCGGGGGTTACAATGAGCAGTTCTTC	CASRNSGGYNEQFF
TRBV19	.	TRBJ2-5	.	TGTGCCAGTAGTATGGTCAGACAAGAGACCCAGTACTTC	CASSMVRQETQYF
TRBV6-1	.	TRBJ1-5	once	TGTGCCAGCAGTGAAAGGACCCGAGGGAATCAGCCCCAGCATTTT	CASSERTRGNQPQHF
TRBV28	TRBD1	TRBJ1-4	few	TGTGCCAGCACCTCACGATGGACAGGGGGCCATGAAAAACTGTTTTTT	CASTSRWTGGHEKLFF
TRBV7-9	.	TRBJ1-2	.	TGTGCCAGCAGCTTACTCTACAGGTTGGACTATGGCTACACCTTC	CASSLLYRLDYGYTF
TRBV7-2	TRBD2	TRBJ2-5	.	TGTGCCAGCAGCTCCCCGGGACTAGCGGGGGGGCGGGAGACCCAGTACTTC	CASSSPGLAGGRETQYF
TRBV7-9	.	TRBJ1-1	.	TGTGCCAGCAGCCTCATGTCCAGGGCTCCAATTAAGGCTTTCTTT	CASSLMSRAPIKAFF
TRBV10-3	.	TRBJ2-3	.	TGTGCCATCAGTGAGCGCCAGGGGATAGGTTCGCGGAATGCAGATACGCAGTATTTT	CAISERQGIGSRNADTQYF
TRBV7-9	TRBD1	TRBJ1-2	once	TGTGCCACAGTACAGGGGGCCCTGAACCGGAGGGATGGCTACACCTTC	CATVQGALNRRDGYTF
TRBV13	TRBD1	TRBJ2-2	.	TGTGCCAGCAGCTTAGGCCCGAGACAGGGCTCCACCGGGGAGCTGTTTTTT	CASSLGPRQGSTGELFF
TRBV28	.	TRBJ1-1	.	TGTGCCAGCCCACCCCTGGGGCGTTTGGCCACTGAAGCTTTCTTT	CASPPLGRLATEAFF
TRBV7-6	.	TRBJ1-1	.	TGTGCCAGCAGCTTAGACAGGAACACTGAAGCTTTCTTT	CASSLDRNTEAFF
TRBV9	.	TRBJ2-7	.	TGTGCCAGCAGCGTAGGTTCCGTAACCTACGAGCAGTACTTC	CASSVGSVTYEQYF
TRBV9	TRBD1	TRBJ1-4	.	TGTGCCAGCAGCGCCCATGACAGGGGGCTCTTCCTTGAAAAACTGTTTTTT	CASSAHDRGLFLEKLFF
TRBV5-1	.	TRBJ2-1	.	TGCGCCAGCAGCTTGGCCTCAGGAATAGGTCTACGGGAGCAGTTCTTC	CASSLASGIGLREQFF
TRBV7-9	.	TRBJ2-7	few	TGTGCCAGCACCCCTCATACTAGGCCCTTCTACGAGCAGTACTTC	CASTPHTRPFYEQYF
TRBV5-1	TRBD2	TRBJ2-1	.	TGCGCCAGCAGCTTTTGGACTAGCGACAATGAGCAGTTCTTC	CASSFWTSDNEQFF
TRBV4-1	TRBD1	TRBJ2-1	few	TGCGCCAGCAGCCAAGATCGAGGGACAGAGGTAAAGAATGAGCAGTTCTTC	CASSQDRGTEVKNEQFF
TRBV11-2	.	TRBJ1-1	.	TGTGCCAGCACCCTTGCGGGGTGGAGCACTGAAGCTTTCTTT	CASTLAGWSTEAFF
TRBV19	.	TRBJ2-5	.	TGTGCCAGTAGTCCCCGGGTGCAAGAGACCCAGTACTTC	CASSPRVQETQYF
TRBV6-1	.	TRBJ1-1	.	TGTGCCAGCAGGGCCGCGTATAGCGCTGAAGCTTTCTTT	CASRAAYSAEAFF
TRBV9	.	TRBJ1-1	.	TGTGCCAGCAGCGCCTCGGGGGGATCAGTCGCTGAAGCTTTCTTT	CASSASGGSVAEAFF
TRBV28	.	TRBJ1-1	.	TGTGCCAGCAGTTTAAGGAGCACTGAAGCTTTCTTT	CASSLRSTEAFF
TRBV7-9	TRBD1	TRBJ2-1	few	TGTGCCAGCAGCTCAACCCCGGGACAGTCCAATGAGCAGTTCTTC	CASSSTPGQSNEQFF
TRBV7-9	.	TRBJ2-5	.	TGTGCCAGCAGACCGACTTATCAGGGAGGCCAAGAGACCCAGTACTTC	CASRPTYQGGQETQYF
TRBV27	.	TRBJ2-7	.	TGTGCCAGCAGTTCATTAGGCGCGGGTAGGAGCCACGAGCAGTACTTC	CASSSLGAGRSHEQYF
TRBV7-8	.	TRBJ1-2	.	TGTGCCAGCAGCTTCAGGGTTCCCTCCTATGGCTACACCTTC	CASSFRVPSYGYTF
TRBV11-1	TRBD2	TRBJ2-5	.	TGTGCCAGCAGAAAGGGACTAGCGGGGACCCAGTACTTC	CASRKGLAGTQYF
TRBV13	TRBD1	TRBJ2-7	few	TGTGCCAGCAGCTATTTGTCGGGACAGGGGTACTACGAGCAGTACTTC	CASSYLSGQGYYEQYF
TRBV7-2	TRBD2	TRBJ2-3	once	TGTGCCAGCAGCTCGTGGACTAGCGGGGGCACAGATACGCAGTATTTT	CASSSWTSGGTDTQYF
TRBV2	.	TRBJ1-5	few	TGTGCCAGCAGTGAAGGAGGGCAGGGGAATCAGCCCCAGCATTTT	CASSEGGQGNQPQHF
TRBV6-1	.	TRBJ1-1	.	TGTGCCAGCAGAGGGGGTGGCACTGAAGCTTTCTTT	CASRGGGTEAFF